This TCR beta chain appears in the sequencing data of a study of blood T cell repertoires in COVID-19 (dated by TCRdb to 2020 to 2022). A note on the overall study: The collaborator samples originated in the United States, Italy and Spain and spanned the acute and convalescent phases of COVID-19. The material from the prospective study consisted of cDNA or gDNA derived from T cells, B-cell-depleted T cells, or PBMCs. The dataset comprised deeply sampled blood TCRbeta repertoires from subjects exposed to, actively infected with, or recovered from COVID-19. The repertoires were released in a freely available public database meant as a resource for research on the immune response to SARS-CoV-2. Samples were obtained from the ongoing ImmuneRACE study (first 160 participants) and from roughly 1,300 subjects provided by 6 global collaborators. Nearly every sample came with metadata listing a de-identified subject ID, COVID-19 status, age in years and sex. HLA class I and class II types, where available, came from metadata supplied by the sample provider rather than from assay-based typing. What the study reported, not specific to this receptor: The quantity of clinical and demographic metadata differed by source and by participant and was supplied without curation.

At one collaborating source in Seattle, patients were enrolled during active infection and were followed longitudinally through the course of disease. Each collaborating institution followed its own protocols to collect whole blood in K2EDTA tubes. For TCRbeta analysis, collaborators shipped samples in one of three forms: frozen whole blood, isolated PBMCs, or DNA extracted from either of those sample types. A remark on this clone: What this receptor recognizes is not known. Base qualities are not provided; no much larger clone lies one nucleotide away. This CDR3 is also generated by other DNA sequences in the sample.

TCRbeta CDR3 regions were amplified from genomic DNA by means of the immunoSEQ Assay, a bias-controlled multiplex PCR. The original pipeline was this. Nucleated cell counts per sample were estimated from amplification of reference gene primers within the assay. Sequence reads were collapsed and filtered to measure the absolute abundance of every unique TCRbeta CDR3 rearrangement. Productive Simpson clonality was computed per sample as the square root of Simpson's diversity index over productive rearrangements. This is the immuneACCESS table as TCRdb keeps it, with only in-frame sequences that have V and J called. A part of the clones is gone; compared with another copy, unresolved V genes explain less than half, and the rest is unexplained. V, J and clone size reflect that table, while D and trimming were determined from the DNA. The sample table lists about 130,000 clones, around 79% of them with a count of one. The leading ten clones occupy 5% of the sample.

This clonotype was obtained from an older woman with COVID-19, enrolled during active disease. The sample comprised peripheral blood.

The nucleotide sequence is given as TGTGCCTGGAGCCCCGCGGGGCAGCCCCAGCATTTT. Translated, this gives CAWSPAGQPQHF. Recombination joined TRBV30 with TRBJ1-5, with no D gene named confidently. The CDR3, from cysteine to phenylalanine, totals 12 residues. Just CDR3 DNA is preserved here, 36 bases in frame from base 1. The germline V gene (reference sequence) provides CDR1 GTSNPN and CDR2 SVGIG. Trimming at the junction amounts to 3 bases on V and 7 bases on J, and the germline ends lie 10 bases apart.